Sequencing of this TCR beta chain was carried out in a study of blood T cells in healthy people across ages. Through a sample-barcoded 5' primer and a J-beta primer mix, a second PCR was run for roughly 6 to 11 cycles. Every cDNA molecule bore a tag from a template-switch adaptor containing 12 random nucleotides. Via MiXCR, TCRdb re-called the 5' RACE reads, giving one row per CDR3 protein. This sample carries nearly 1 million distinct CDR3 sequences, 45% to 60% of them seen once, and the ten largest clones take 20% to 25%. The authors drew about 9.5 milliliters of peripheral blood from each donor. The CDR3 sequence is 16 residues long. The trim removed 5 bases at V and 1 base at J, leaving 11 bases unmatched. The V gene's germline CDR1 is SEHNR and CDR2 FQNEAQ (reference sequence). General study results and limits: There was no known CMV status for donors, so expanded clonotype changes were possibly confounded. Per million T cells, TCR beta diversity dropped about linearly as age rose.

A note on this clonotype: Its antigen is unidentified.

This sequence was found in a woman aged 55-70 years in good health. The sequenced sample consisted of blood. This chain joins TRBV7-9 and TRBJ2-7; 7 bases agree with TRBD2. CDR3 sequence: CASSLITSETSYEQYF. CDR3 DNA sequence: TGTGCCAGCAGCCTCATAACTAGCGAGACGTCCTACGAGCAGTACTTC.